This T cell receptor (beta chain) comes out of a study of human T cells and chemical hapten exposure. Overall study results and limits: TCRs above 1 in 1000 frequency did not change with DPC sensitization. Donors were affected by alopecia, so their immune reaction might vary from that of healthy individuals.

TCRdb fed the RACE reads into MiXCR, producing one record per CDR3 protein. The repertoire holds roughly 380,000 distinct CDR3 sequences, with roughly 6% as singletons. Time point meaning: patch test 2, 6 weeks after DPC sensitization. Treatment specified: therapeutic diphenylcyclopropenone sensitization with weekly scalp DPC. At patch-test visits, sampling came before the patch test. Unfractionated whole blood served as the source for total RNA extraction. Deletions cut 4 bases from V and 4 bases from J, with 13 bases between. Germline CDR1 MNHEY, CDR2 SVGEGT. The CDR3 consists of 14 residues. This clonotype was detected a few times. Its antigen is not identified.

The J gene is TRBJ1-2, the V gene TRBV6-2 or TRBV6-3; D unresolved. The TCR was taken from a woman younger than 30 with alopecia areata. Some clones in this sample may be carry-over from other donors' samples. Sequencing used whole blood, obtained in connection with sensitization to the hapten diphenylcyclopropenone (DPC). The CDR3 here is CASSSAPSGYGYTF. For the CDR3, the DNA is TGTGCCAGCAGTTCCGCGCCCAGCGGCTATGGCTACACCTTC.